A selection of T cell receptor beta chains follows, all from one sample in a study of blood T cell repertoires in COVID-19. This table comes from immunoSEQ multiplex PCR, and its TCRdb copy is limited to in-frame clones, with some not included. The data contain about 71,000 clones, 75% to 95% of them singletons. The specimen sequenced was peripheral blood. These receptors came from a woman older than 75 with acute or convalescent COVID-19. CDR3s include the opening cysteine and the closing phenylalanine or tryptophan. The D gene is left open where the match is weak. The size field is filled for only some rows; it gives once, few, many or a size class.

clone size: .; J gene: TRBJ2-7; D gene: TRBD1; V gene: TRBV6-2/TRBV6-3; CDR3 DNA: TGTGCCAGCAGTTCCGGACAGGGGGCAAGCGAGCAGTACTTC; CDR3 protein: CASSSGQGASEQYF
clone size: .; J gene: TRBJ1-1; D gene: .; V gene: TRBV5-1; CDR3 DNA: TGCGCCAGCAGCTTGGCCCCGGGTATTGACACTGAAGCTTTCTTT; CDR3 protein: CASSLAPGIDTEAFF
clone size: .; J gene: TRBJ1-3; D gene: .; V gene: TRBV6-5; CDR3 DNA: TGTGCCAGCAGGCAGACGGGGAGCTCTGGAAACACCATATATTTT; CDR3 protein: CASRQTGSSGNTIYF
clone size: .; J gene: TRBJ1-3; D gene: .; V gene: TRBV15; CDR3 DNA: TGTGCCACCAGCAGCGGAGCGGGGCTAGGGGGAAACACCATATATTTT; CDR3 protein: CATSSGAGLGGNTIYF
clone size: .; J gene: TRBJ2-7; D gene: .; V gene: TRBV13; CDR3 DNA: TGTGCCAGCAGCCCCCAAGGGCGGGCTACCTACGAGCAGTACTTC; CDR3 protein: CASSPQGRATYEQYF
clone size: .; J gene: TRBJ2-7; D gene: .; V gene: TRBV15; CDR3 DNA: TGTGCCACCAGCAGAACCCAGAAGGGGGACGAGCAGTACTTC; CDR3 protein: CATSRTQKGDEQYF
clone size: few; J gene: TRBJ2-5; D gene: TRBD1; V gene: TRBV2; CDR3 DNA: TGTGCCAGCATCGGGGACAGTCTGCTGGAGACCCAGTACTTC; CDR3 protein: CASIGDSLLETQYF
clone size: .; J gene: TRBJ2-3; D gene: TRBD2; V gene: TRBV28; CDR3 DNA: TGTGCCAGCAGGCCATATAGCGGGAGGGCCTTCCAAACAGATACGCAGTATTTT; CDR3 protein: CASRPYSGRAFQTDTQYF
clone size: .; J gene: TRBJ2-3; D gene: .; V gene: TRBV9; CDR3 DNA: TGTGCCAGCAGCCTCCAGGGCGGCACAGATACGCAGTATTTT; CDR3 protein: CASSLQGGTDTQYF
clone size: .; J gene: TRBJ2-2; D gene: .; V gene: TRBV7-9; CDR3 DNA: TGTGCCAGCAGCTTAGGAGGCAATAGCGGTACCGGGGAGCTGTTTTTT; CDR3 protein: CASSLGGNSGTGELFF
clone size: few; J gene: TRBJ1-5; D gene: .; V gene: TRBV27; CDR3 DNA: TGTGCCAGCAGTAACTACAGGGAGAATCAGCCCCAGCATTTT; CDR3 protein: CASSNYRENQPQHF
clone size: .; J gene: TRBJ2-2; D gene: TRBD2; V gene: TRBV13; CDR3 DNA: TGTGCCAGCAGCCCCCGGACTAGCGGGAACACCGGGGAGCTGTTTTTT; CDR3 protein: CASSPRTSGNTGELFF
clone size: .; J gene: TRBJ2-6; D gene: .; V gene: TRBV28; CDR3 DNA: TGTGCCACCAGACGAGCTGGGGCCAACGTCCTGACTTTC; CDR3 protein: CATRRAGANVLTF
clone size: .; J gene: TRBJ2-5; D gene: TRBD2; V gene: TRBV5-1; CDR3 DNA: TGCGCCAGCAGCTTACAGACTAGCGGGAAAGAGACCCAGTACTTC; CDR3 protein: CASSLQTSGKETQYF
clone size: .; J gene: TRBJ1-5; D gene: .; V gene: TRBV29-1; CDR3 DNA: TGCAGCGTCTCTACAGCGGACAATCAGCCCCAGCATTTT; CDR3 protein: CSVSTADNQPQHF
clone size: .; J gene: TRBJ1-1; D gene: TRBD1; V gene: TRBV6-5; CDR3 DNA: TGTGCCAGCAGAAAGACAGGGCCCACTGAAGCTTTCTTT; CDR3 protein: CASRKTGPTEAFF
clone size: .; J gene: TRBJ2-3; D gene: .; V gene: TRBV9; CDR3 DNA: TGTGCCAGCAGCGCCGCGGCCCCAGATACGCAGTATTTT; CDR3 protein: CASSAAAPDTQYF
clone size: .; J gene: TRBJ1-2; D gene: TRBD1; V gene: TRBV18; CDR3 DNA: TGTGCCAGCTCACCTTCCCAGACAGGGGCGGAAGGCTACACCTTC; CDR3 protein: CASSPSQTGAEGYTF
clone size: .; J gene: TRBJ2-2; D gene: .; V gene: TRBV3-1/TRBV3-2; CDR3 DNA: TGTGCCAGCAGCCAAGATTCCGGAGGGCTGTTTTTT; CDR3 protein: CASSQDSGGLFF
clone size: .; J gene: TRBJ2-6; D gene: .; V gene: TRBV5-6; CDR3 DNA: TGTGCCAGCAGCCTAGGGGCCAACGTCCTGACTTTC; CDR3 protein: CASSLGANVLTF
clone size: .; J gene: TRBJ1-5; D gene: TRBD1; V gene: TRBV18; CDR3 DNA: TGTGCCAGCACGGGACAGGGAGGCAATCAGCCCCAGCATTTT; CDR3 protein: CASTGQGGNQPQHF
clone size: .; J gene: TRBJ1-6; D gene: .; V gene: TRBV5-1; CDR3 DNA: TGCGCCAGCAGCTTGGGACAGGTCATAAGTTCACCCCTCCACTTT; CDR3 protein: CASSLGQVISSPLHF
clone size: .; J gene: TRBJ2-3; D gene: TRBD1; V gene: TRBV9; CDR3 DNA: TGTGCCAGCAGCGTTTGGACAGGCAGCACAGATACGCAGTATTTT; CDR3 protein: CASSVWTGSTDTQYF
clone size: .; J gene: TRBJ2-2; D gene: TRBD2; V gene: TRBV27; CDR3 DNA: TGTGCCAGCAGTTTACAGGGAGGGGCCGGGGAGCTGTTTTTT; CDR3 protein: CASSLQGGAGELFF
clone size: .; J gene: TRBJ1-5; D gene: TRBD1; V gene: TRBV6-1; CDR3 DNA: TGTGCCAGCAGTGACACCGGACAGGGGAACCAGCCCCAGCATTTT; CDR3 protein: CASSDTGQGNQPQHF
clone size: .; J gene: TRBJ1-2; D gene: .; V gene: TRBV28; CDR3 DNA: TGTGCCAGCACCCTTGGTAGCCGCAGTAACTATGGCTACACCTTC; CDR3 protein: CASTLGSRSNYGYTF
clone size: .; J gene: TRBJ1-2; D gene: .; V gene: TRBV6-5; CDR3 DNA: TGTGCCAGCAGGATCGACAGTGGCGGTGGCTACACCTTC; CDR3 protein: CASRIDSGGGYTF
clone size: .; J gene: TRBJ1-4; D gene: .; V gene: TRBV12-1; CDR3 DNA: TGTGCCAGCAGCTTTGCTTTAAGGGGGGGTGAAAAACTGTTTTTT; CDR3 protein: CASSFALRGGEKLFF
clone size: .; J gene: TRBJ2-6; D gene: .; V gene: TRBV25-1; CDR3 DNA: TGTGCCAGCAGTGAAAGGCGGGGAAGCCCATCTGGGGCCAACGTCCTGACTTTC; CDR3 protein: CASSERRGSPSGANVLTF
clone size: .; J gene: TRBJ1-4; D gene: TRBD1; V gene: TRBV2; CDR3 DNA: TGTGCCAGCAGTGGCCTGACAGGGAGGATCGGTGAAAAACTGTTTTTT; CDR3 protein: CASSGLTGRIGEKLFF
clone size: .; J gene: TRBJ1-5; D gene: TRBD1; V gene: TRBV7-9; CDR3 DNA: TGTGCCAGCAGCTTAGGGGTGACAGGGGAGAATCAGCCCCAGCATTTT; CDR3 protein: CASSLGVTGENQPQHF
clone size: .; J gene: TRBJ2-3; D gene: .; V gene: TRBV21-1; CDR3 DNA: TGTGCCAGCAGGGACAGGGGTACAGATACGCAGTATTTT; CDR3 protein: CASRDRGTDTQYF
clone size: .; J gene: TRBJ2-2; D gene: .; V gene: TRBV5-5; CDR3 DNA: TGTGCCAGCAGCTTGGCGCCAGGGAGGACCGGGGAGCTGTTTTTT; CDR3 protein: CASSLAPGRTGELFF
clone size: .; J gene: TRBJ2-1; D gene: .; V gene: TRBV9; CDR3 DNA: TGTGCCAGCAGCGTAGGTGGGGGGACAGTCGCTTACAATGAGCAGTTCTTC; CDR3 protein: CASSVGGGTVAYNEQFF
clone size: .; J gene: TRBJ2-7; D gene: TRBD1; V gene: TRBV7-6; CDR3 DNA: TGTGCCAGCAGCTGGACAGGGGGCGAGCAGTACTTC; CDR3 protein: CASSWTGGEQYF
clone size: .; J gene: TRBJ2-7; D gene: TRBD1; V gene: TRBV6-5; CDR3 DNA: TGTGCCAGCGCGAGGGACAGGGGGCAAACCTACGAGCAGTACTTC; CDR3 protein: CASARDRGQTYEQYF
clone size: .; J gene: TRBJ1-2; D gene: TRBD1; V gene: TRBV5-1; CDR3 DNA: TGCGCCAGCAGCTTTCTACCGGGACAGGGAAATGGCTACACCTTC; CDR3 protein: CASSFLPGQGNGYTF
clone size: .; J gene: TRBJ2-7; D gene: .; V gene: TRBV6-1; CDR3 DNA: TGTGCCAGCAGTGGGGAGACAGGAGGACCCTTCTACGAGCAGTACTTC; CDR3 protein: CASSGETGGPFYEQYF
clone size: .; J gene: TRBJ2-1; D gene: .; V gene: TRBV28; CDR3 DNA: TGTGCCAGCAGCCGACCCGGGGGAACCTACAATGAGCAGTTCTTC; CDR3 protein: CASSRPGGTYNEQFF
clone size: .; J gene: TRBJ1-1; D gene: .; V gene: TRBV10-2; CDR3 DNA: TGCGCCAGCAGTTGGACAGAATCTGAAGCTTTCTTT; CDR3 protein: CASSWTESEAFF
clone size: .; J gene: TRBJ2-1; D gene: .; V gene: TRBV23-1; CDR3 DNA: TGCGCCAGCAGTCAAGTGACCCACTGGAGCTCCTACAATGAGCAGTTCTTC; CDR3 protein: CASSQVTHWSSYNEQFF
clone size: once; J gene: TRBJ1-6; D gene: .; V gene: TRBV9; CDR3 DNA: TGTGCCAGCAGCGTAGTCGATAGCTCCTATAATTCACCCCTCCACTTT; CDR3 protein: CASSVVDSSYNSPLHF
clone size: once; J gene: TRBJ1-5; D gene: TRBD1; V gene: TRBV28; CDR3 DNA: TGTGCCAGCACCGGGACAGGGGGTTATAGCAATCAGCCCCAGCATTTT; CDR3 protein: CASTGTGGYSNQPQHF
clone size: .; J gene: TRBJ2-5; D gene: .; V gene: TRBV4-2; CDR3 DNA: TGTGCCAGCAGCAAATCTATCCAAGAGACCCAGTACTTC; CDR3 protein: CASSKSIQETQYF
clone size: few; J gene: TRBJ2-1; D gene: TRBD2; V gene: TRBV2; CDR3 DNA: TGTGCCAGCAGACAGCTAGCGGGGATCTACAATGAGCAGTTCTTC; CDR3 protein: CASRQLAGIYNEQFF
clone size: .; J gene: TRBJ2-1; D gene: .; V gene: TRBV7-8; CDR3 DNA: TGTGCCAGCAGCCGGGAGTCGGGACACTCCTACAATGAGCAGTTCTTC; CDR3 protein: CASSRESGHSYNEQFF
clone size: .; J gene: TRBJ2-7; D gene: TRBD1; V gene: TRBV12-3/TRBV12-4; CDR3 DNA: TGTGCCAGCACCTTGGGACAGCCTTACGAGCAGTACTTC; CDR3 protein: CASTLGQPYEQYF
clone size: once; J gene: TRBJ2-2; D gene: .; V gene: TRBV6-5; CDR3 DNA: TGTGCCAGCAGCAAATGGGCTACGAACACCGGGGAGCTGTTTTTT; CDR3 protein: CASSKWATNTGELFF
clone size: .; J gene: TRBJ1-5; D gene: .; V gene: TRBV28; CDR3 DNA: TGTGCCAGCAGTTTAACACAGAGCAATCAGCCCCAGCATTTT; CDR3 protein: CASSLTQSNQPQHF
clone size: .; J gene: TRBJ1-5; D gene: .; V gene: TRBV21-1; CDR3 DNA: TGTGCCAGCAGACCGGGACAGACCAATCAGCCCCAGCATTTT; CDR3 protein: CASRPGQTNQPQHF
clone size: .; J gene: TRBJ1-4; D gene: .; V gene: TRBV4-1; CDR3 DNA: TGCGCCAGCAGCCAAGATCGCAGGGGCAGTAGAGAAAAACTGTTTTTT; CDR3 protein: CASSQDRRGSREKLFF
clone size: .; J gene: TRBJ1-5; D gene: .; V gene: TRBV4-2; CDR3 DNA: TGTGCCAGCAGCACAACAGGAGATAGCAATCAGCCCCAGCATTTT; CDR3 protein: CASSTTGDSNQPQHF
clone size: few; J gene: TRBJ1-2; D gene: TRBD1; V gene: TRBV9; CDR3 DNA: TGTGCCAGCAGCGCCTGGACAGGGCATGGCTACACCTTC; CDR3 protein: CASSAWTGHGYTF